This T cell receptor (beta chain) was observed in a study of T cells in Graves' hyperthyroidism and ophthalmopathy. Concerning this clonotype itself: Antigen specificity is unknown.

Regions amplified from RNA transcripts were the TCR beta CDR3 regions. The HTBI primer set served for first-round RT-PCR of the TCR CDR3. TCRdb re-derived calls from the multiplex PCR reads in MiXCR, one entry per CDR3 protein. In the table there are a few hundred thousand distinct CDR3 sequences, less than 25% of which are singletons. Diagnoses rested on clinical symptoms, serum thyroxine and TRAb, thyroid ultrasound and orbital computed tomography. Notes on the study in general: Blood also contained most expanded thyroid clonotypes above 0.001.

The sequencing sample was made of blood. The receptor was isolated from a man aged 18 to 29 with Graves' hyperthyroidism.

The CDR3 here is CASSLPSGSEETQYF. The DNA for the CDR3 is TGTGCCAGCAGCTTACCCAGCGGGAGCGAGGAGACCCAGTACTTC. The chain has TRBV12-3 or TRBV12-4 and TRBJ2-5, with 8 bases matching TRBD2. J gave up 5 bases and V 6 bases, and 11 bases lay outside the gene matches. The CDR3 contains 15 residues.